The 19 T cell receptor beta chains given below trace back to one sample, sequenced in a study of molecular identifiers for immune sequencing clone quantification. TCRdb re-derived calls from the PCR reads in MiXCR, one entry per CDR3 protein. The profile covers 97,000 or so distinct CDR3 sequences, with more than 20% appearing a single time and approximately 0.94% taken by the ten largest. Sequencing used naive CD8+ T cells from blood, with Jurkat cell RNA spiked in. This sample's subset: FACS-sorted CD8+CD4-CCR7+CD45RA+ naive T cells. All receptors come from a human donor in good health. Some libraries in this study had Jurkat cell RNA spiked in.

At least ten counts were recorded for this clonotype. This chain uses TRBV24-1 with TRBJ2-2; a weak D match, TRBD1 (6 bases). Trimming pared 7 bases from V and 1 base from J, leaving 9 bases between. The CDR3 is 14 amino acids. Germline V gives CDR1 KGHDR, CDR2 SFDVKD. DNA of the CDR3: TGTGCCACCAGGACAGGAGAGAACACCGGGGAGCTGTTTTTT. Its translation: CATRTGENTGELFF.

This clonotype was recorded many times. This chain links TRBV30 with TRBJ2-7; 7 bases align to TRBD1. The V and J ends lost 4 bases and 2 bases, in that order; junction bases with no gene match: 8. The CDR3 is made up of 14 amino acids. The germline V gene has CDR1 GTSNPN and CDR2 SVGIG (reference sequence). The DNA of the CDR3 is TGTGCCTGGACTGTGGGACAGTTAGCCTACGAGCAGTACTTC. Translation gives CAWTVGQLAYEQYF.

This clonotype was found a few times. V usage is TRBV7-6 and J usage is TRBJ1-5; D remains unclear. The CDR3 is 13 residues long. V was shortened by 5 bases and J by 4 bases, with 9 bases between the two germline ends. Germline CDR1 reads SGHVS; CDR2 reads FNYEAQ. CDR3 sequence reads: CASSRYPNQPQHF. The CDR3 nucleotides read TGTGCCAGCAGCCGATATCCAAATCAGCCCCAGCATTTT.

This clonotype was counted ten times or more. The chain carries TRBV5-6 and TRBJ2-7; 7 bases fit TRBD1. CDR3 size: 13 residues. The germline V gene has CDR1 SGHDT and CDR2 YYEEEE. V was pared by 2 bases and J by 6 bases, with 5 bases of the junction left unmatched. The CDR3 protein is CASSFATGPEQYF. The CDR3 bases are TGTGCCAGCAGCTTTGCGACAGGGCCCGAGCAGTACTTC.

This clonotype was counted many times. The V call is TRBV28, the J call TRBJ2-3; 7 bases line up with TRBD2. Germline V gene data show CDR1 as MDHEN and CDR2 as SYDVKM. V trimming: 8 bases; J trimming: 0 bases; junction bases outside the gene matches: 11. This CDR3 is built from 16 residues. CDR3 coding DNA: TGTGCCAGCCAAGGGGAGGGATCCGTTAGCACAGATACGCAGTATTTT. As protein: CASQGEGSVSTDTQYF. Full variable domain (outside the CDR3, taken from reference TRBV28 and TRBJ2-3): DVKVTQSSRYLVKRTGEKVFLECVQDMDHENMFWYRQDPGLGLRLIYFSYDVKMKEKGDIPEGYSVSREKKERFSLILESASTNQTSMYLCASQGEGSVSTDTQYFGPGTRLTVL.

A note on this clonotype: This sequence may be a read error, since a much larger clone differs from it by one base. The chain combines TRBV10-3 with TRBJ2-7; no reliable D call. The CDR3 is 14 amino acids. Looked up from germline, CDR1 is ENHRY and CDR2 is SYGVKD. As DNA, the CDR3 is TGTGCCATCAGTATAGCCCTAAGTCCCTACGGGCAGTACTTC. It encodes CAISIALSPYGQYF.

As to this clonotype: Possible read error: a much larger clone is one base away. The CDR3 end shows no conserved phenylalanine or tryptophan, and so a read error is likely. This rearrangement joins TRBV7-9 to TRBJ1-2; no reliable D call. CDR1 is SEHNR, CDR2 FQNEAQ, per germline (reference sequence). This CDR3 comprises 12 residues. The V end lost 1 base, the J end lost 5 bases, and 5 bases lay between the germline ends. The CDR3 is CASSLEGYGYTL. The CDR3 DNA reads as TGTGCCAGCAGCTTAGAAGGTTATGGCTACACCCTC.

This clonotype was observed many times. This chain joins TRBV30 and TRBJ1-4, with D uncertain. The CDR3 totals 12 residues. Trimming pared 3 bases from V and 3 bases from J, leaving 5 bases between. Germline CDR1 and CDR2: GTSNPN and SVGIG (reference sequence). CDR3 sequence reads: CAWSSSNEKLFF. CDR3 nucleotides: TGTGCCTGGAGCTCTTCTAATGAAAAACTGTTTTTT.

This clonotype was picked up many times. Here the CDR3 DNA reads TGTGCCAGTAGTATCTCTTTGGCGCAGGGCCTGGGTACGGATGAGCAGTTCTTC. Translation gives CASSISLAQGLGTDEQFF. The rearrangement uses TRBV19 and TRBJ2-1; tentatively, D is TRBD1 (5 bases). V dropped 3 bases and J dropped 8 bases, with 26 bases sitting between them. CDR3 size: 18 residues. From germline, CDR1 is LNHDA and CDR2 SQIVND (reference sequence). The entire variable domain, with the rest obtained from reference TRBV19 and TRBJ2-1, is as follows: DGGITQSPKYLFRKEGQNVTLSCEQNLNHDAMYWYRQDPGQGLRLIYYSQIVNDFQKGDIAEGYSVSREKKESFPLTVTSAQKNPTAFYLCASSISLAQGLGTDEQFFGPGTRLTVL.

At least ten counts were recorded for this clonotype. This chain links TRBV20-1 with TRBJ2-7; TRBD2 matches at 13 bases. The CDR3 is 15 residues long. After removal of 0 bases from V and 2 bases from J, the junction contained 1 base not matched to a gene. The germline V gene encodes CDR1 DFQATT and CDR2 SNEGSKA (reference sequence). The CDR3 coding sequence is TGCAGTGCTAGAGATGGGACTAGCGGGGCCTACGAGCAGTACTTC. Translation gives CSARDGTSGAYEQYF.

The chain carries TRBV19 and TRBJ2-7; unclear D gene. The CDR3 sequence is 15 residues long. Germline CDR1 reads LNHDA; CDR2 reads SQIVND (reference sequence). Between the trimmed V and J ends, which lost 5 bases and 2 bases, there was a span of 16 bases. The CDR3 sequence: CASSPRKGTTYEQYF. The CDR3 DNA reads as TGTGCCAGTAGTCCTCGAAAGGGAACCACCTACGAGCAGTACTTC.

In its sample, this clonotype was seen many times. The chain carries TRBV5-6 and TRBJ1-1, with 11 bases identical to TRBD1. V lost 7 bases to trimming and J lost 4 bases; unmatched junction nucleotides: 3. The CDR3 is 13 amino acids. Germline-derived CDR1 and CDR2 are SGHDT and YYEEEE. The CDR3 coding sequence is TGTGCCAGCGGCGGACAGGGGGCCACTGAAGCTTTCTTT. Translated: CASGGQGATEAFF.

This clonotype showed up just once. This may be a read error: a much more frequent sequence differs by one nucleotide. The chain combines TRBV6-5 with TRBJ1-1; 10 bases align to TRBD1. V shed 8 bases and J 1 base; nucleotides not matched to a gene: 13. Per germline, CDR1 MNHEY and CDR2 SVGAGI. The CDR3 is 17 amino acids. Here the CDR3 DNA reads TGTGCCAGCGGCCTACTAGTGAGGGACAGGGGGAACACTGAAGCTTTCTTT. As protein: CASGLLVRDRGNTEAFF.

This clonotype was detected ten times or more. This rearrangement joins TRBV9 to TRBJ2-2, with a weak D call TRBD1 (5 bases). This CDR3 spans 14 amino acids. Trimming took 0 bases from V and 5 from J, leaving 8 bases between them. Germline CDR1 and CDR2: SGDLS and YYNGEE. CDR3 protein: CASSVEGDTGELFF. The CDR3 region has the DNA TGTGCCAGCAGCGTAGAAGGGGATACCGGGGAGCTGTTTTTT. Full variable domain (remainder filled in from reference TRBV9 and TRBJ2-2): DSGVTQTPKHLITATGQRVTLRCSPRSGDLSVYWYQQSLDQGLQFLIQYYNGEERAKGNILERFSAQQFPDLHSELNLSSLELGDSALYFCASSVEGDTGELFFGEGSRLTVL.

CDR3 sequence (DNA): TGTGGCCGCAGCCCAATAGCGGGATTCGGCCCAGATACGCAGTATTTT. It translates to CGRSPIAGFGPDTQYF. The chain employs TRBV7-2 and TRBJ2-3, with 8 bases that match TRBD2. Germline V gene sequence: CDR1 SGHTA, CDR2 FQGNSA. CDR3 size: 16 residues.

There are many counts of this clonotype. The rearrangement uses TRBV20-1 and TRBJ1-2, with D perhaps TRBD1 (5 bases). This CDR3 has 11 residues. The germline V and J ends were trimmed by 6 bases and 4 bases, with 9 bases remaining between them. In germline, CDR1 is DFQATT, CDR2 SNEGSKA (reference sequence). The CDR3 coding sequence is TGCAGTGCCCGCGGGACCTATGGCTACACCTTC. This codes for CSARGTYGYTF.

This clonotype was counted at least ten times. This sequence joins TRBV12-3 or TRBV12-4 and TRBJ1-1; D ambiguous. Trimming shortened V by 1 base and J by 0 bases, and 9 bases separated the two germline ends. The CDR3 loop spans 15 amino acids. DNA of the CDR3: TGTGCCAGCAGTTTAGTTGGGATTATGAACACTGAAGCTTTCTTT. Residues: CASSLVGIMNTEAFF.

This clonotype occurred many times. V gene TRBV19 combines with J gene TRBJ1-6, with TRBD1 matching over 12 bases. Trimming at V came to 4 bases and at J to 10 bases, leaving 5 bases not matched to a gene. Germline V gene data show CDR1 as LNHDA and CDR2 as SQIVND (reference sequence). The CDR3 length is 15 residues. CDR3 DNA: TGTGCCAGTAGTACGGGGACAGGGGGCTTGTCACCCCTCCACTTT. This gives the protein CASSTGTGGLSPLHF.

This chain connects TRBV20-1 to TRBJ1-2; D perhaps matches TRBD1 (5 bases). Trimming pared 1 base from V and 4 bases from J, leaving 13 bases between. This CDR3 has 14 amino acids. The germline V gene encodes CDR1 DFQATT and CDR2 SNEGSKA (reference sequence). Here the CDR3 DNA reads TGCAGTGCTAGAGTCCTGGGGGACCTCTATGGCTACACCTTC. Amino acids: CSARVLGDLYGYTF.